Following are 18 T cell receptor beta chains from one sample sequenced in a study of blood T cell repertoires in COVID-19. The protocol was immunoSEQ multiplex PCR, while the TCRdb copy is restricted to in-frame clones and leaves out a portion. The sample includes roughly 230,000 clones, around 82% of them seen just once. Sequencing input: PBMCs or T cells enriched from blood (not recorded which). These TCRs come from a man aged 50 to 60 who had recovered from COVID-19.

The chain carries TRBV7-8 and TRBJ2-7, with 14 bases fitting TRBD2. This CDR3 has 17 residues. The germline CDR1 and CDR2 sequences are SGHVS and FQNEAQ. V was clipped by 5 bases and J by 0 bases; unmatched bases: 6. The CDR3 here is CASSKGLAGESSYEQYF. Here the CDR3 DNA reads TGTGCCAGCAGCAAGGGACTAGCGGGGGAAAGCTCCTACGAGCAGTACTTC.

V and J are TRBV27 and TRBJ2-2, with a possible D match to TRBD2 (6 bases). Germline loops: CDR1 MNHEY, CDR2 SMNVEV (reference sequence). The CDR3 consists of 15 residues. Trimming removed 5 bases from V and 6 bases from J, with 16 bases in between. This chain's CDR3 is CASSPAGRGAGELFF. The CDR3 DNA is TGTGCCAGCAGTCCTGCGGGACGTGGAGCCGGGGAGCTGTTTTTT.

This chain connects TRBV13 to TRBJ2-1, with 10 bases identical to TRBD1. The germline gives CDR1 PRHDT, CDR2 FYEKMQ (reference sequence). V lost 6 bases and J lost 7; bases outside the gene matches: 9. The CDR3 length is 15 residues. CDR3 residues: CASRQKGDRGNEQFF. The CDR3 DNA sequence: TGTGCCAGCAGACAGAAGGGGGACAGGGGTAATGAGCAGTTCTTC.

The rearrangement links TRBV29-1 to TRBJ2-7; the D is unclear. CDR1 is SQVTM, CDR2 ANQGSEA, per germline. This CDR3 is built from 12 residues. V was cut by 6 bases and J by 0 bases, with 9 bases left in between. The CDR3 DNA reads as TGCAGCGTCACAGTTTCCTCCTACGAGCAGTACTTC. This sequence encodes CSVTVSSYEQYF.

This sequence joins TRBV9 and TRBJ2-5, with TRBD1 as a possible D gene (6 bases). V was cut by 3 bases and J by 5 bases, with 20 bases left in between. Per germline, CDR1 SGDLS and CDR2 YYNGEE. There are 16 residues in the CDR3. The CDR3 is CASSDNDRWPPETQYF. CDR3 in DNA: TGTGCCAGCAGCGACAACGACAGGTGGCCTCCGGAGACCCAGTACTTC.

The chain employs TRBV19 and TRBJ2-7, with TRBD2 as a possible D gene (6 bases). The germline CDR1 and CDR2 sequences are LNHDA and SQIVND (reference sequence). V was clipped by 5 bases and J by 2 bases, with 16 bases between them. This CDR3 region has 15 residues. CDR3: CASSSRPGLAYEQYF. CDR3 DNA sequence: TGTGCCAGTAGTTCACGACCGGGACTTGCCTACGAGCAGTACTTC.

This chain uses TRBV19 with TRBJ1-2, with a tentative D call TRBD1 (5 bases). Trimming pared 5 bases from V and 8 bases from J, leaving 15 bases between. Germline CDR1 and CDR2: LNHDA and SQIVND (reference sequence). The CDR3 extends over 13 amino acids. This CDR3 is CASSPHKEGGYTF. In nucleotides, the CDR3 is TGTGCCAGTAGTCCGCACAAGGAGGGGGGCTACACCTTC. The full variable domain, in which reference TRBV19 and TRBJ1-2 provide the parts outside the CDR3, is DGGITQSPKYLFRKEGQNVTLSCEQNLNHDAMYWYRQDPGQGLRLIYYSQIVNDFQKGDIAEGYSVSREKKESFPLTVTSAQKNPTAFYLCASSPHKEGGYTFGSGTRLTVV.

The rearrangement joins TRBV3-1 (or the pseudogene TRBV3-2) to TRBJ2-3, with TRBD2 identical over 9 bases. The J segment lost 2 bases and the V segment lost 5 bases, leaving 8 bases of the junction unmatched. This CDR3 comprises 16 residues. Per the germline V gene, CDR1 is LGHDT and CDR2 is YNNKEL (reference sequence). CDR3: CASSVQGLANTDTQYF. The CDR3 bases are TGTGCCAGCAGCGTCCAGGGACTAGCTAACACAGATACGCAGTATTTT.

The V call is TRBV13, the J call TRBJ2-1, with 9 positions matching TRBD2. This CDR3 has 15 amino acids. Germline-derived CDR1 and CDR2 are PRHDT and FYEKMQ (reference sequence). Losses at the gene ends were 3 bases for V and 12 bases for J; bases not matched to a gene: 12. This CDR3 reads CASSLWASGISVQFF. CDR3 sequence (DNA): TGTGCCAGCAGCTTGTGGGCTAGCGGGATCTCGGTGCAGTTCTTC.

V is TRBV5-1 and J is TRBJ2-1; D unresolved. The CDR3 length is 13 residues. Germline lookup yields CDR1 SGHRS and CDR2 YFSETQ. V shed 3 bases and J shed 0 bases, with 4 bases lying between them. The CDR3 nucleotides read TGCGCCAGCAGCTCGGGCTCCTACAATGAGCAGTTCTTC. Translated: CASSSGSYNEQFF.

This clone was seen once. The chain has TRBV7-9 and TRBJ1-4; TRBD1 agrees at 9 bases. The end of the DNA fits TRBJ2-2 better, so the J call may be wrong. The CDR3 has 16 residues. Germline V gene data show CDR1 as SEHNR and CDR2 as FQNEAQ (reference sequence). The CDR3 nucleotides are TGTGCCAGCAGCTCTCCACCGGGACAGGGACCACGGGAGCTGTTTTTT. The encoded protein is CASSSPPGQGPRELFF.

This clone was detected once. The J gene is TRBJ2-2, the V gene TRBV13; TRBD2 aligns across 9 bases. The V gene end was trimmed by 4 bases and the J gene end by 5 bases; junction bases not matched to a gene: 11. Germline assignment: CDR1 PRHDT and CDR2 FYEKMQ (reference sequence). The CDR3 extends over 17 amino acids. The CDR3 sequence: CASSSRRLAGQTGELFF. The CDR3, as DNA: TGTGCCAGCAGCTCGAGGCGGCTAGCGGGACAGACCGGGGAGCTGTTTTTT.

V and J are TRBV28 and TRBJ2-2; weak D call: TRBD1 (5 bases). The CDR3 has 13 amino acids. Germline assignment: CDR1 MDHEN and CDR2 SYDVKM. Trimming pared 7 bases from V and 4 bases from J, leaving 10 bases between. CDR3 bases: TGTGCCAGCACCGATAGGGGCACCGGGGAGCTGTTTTTT. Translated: CASTDRGTGELFF.

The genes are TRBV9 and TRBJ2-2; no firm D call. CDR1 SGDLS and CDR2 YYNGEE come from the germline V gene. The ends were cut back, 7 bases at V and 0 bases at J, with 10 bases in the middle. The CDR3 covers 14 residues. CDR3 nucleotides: TGTGCCAGCGCCGGTCGTACGAACACCGGGGAGCTGTTTTTT. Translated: CASAGRTNTGELFF.

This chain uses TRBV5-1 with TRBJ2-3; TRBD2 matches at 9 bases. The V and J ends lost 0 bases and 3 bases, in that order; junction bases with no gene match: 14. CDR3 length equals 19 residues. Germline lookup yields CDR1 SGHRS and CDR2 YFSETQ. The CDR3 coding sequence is TGCGCCAGCAGCTTGGCCAGTAGCGGGGGACCCCCAGGAACAGATACGCAGTATTTT. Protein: CASSLASSGGPPGTDTQYF.

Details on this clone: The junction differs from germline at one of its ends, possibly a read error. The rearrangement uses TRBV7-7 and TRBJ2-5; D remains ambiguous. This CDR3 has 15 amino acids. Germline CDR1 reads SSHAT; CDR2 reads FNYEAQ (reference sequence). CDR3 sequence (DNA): TGTGCTAGCAGCTTATCTGGCCTAGACCAAGAGACCCAGTACTTC. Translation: CASSLSGLDQETQYF.

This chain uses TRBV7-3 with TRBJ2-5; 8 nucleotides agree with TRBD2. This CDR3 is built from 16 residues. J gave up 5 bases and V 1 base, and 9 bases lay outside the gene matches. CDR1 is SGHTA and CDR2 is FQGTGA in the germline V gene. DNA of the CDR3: TGTGCCAGCAGCTTAAGTACCGGGACTAGGAGGGAGACCCAGTACTTC. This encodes CASSLSTGTRRETQYF.

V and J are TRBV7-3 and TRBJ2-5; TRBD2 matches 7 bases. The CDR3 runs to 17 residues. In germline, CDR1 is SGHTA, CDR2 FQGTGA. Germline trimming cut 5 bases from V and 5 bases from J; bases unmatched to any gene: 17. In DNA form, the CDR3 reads TGTGCCAGCAGCCCTGGACTAGTACGGGGCATGGGGGAGACCCAGTACTTC. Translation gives CASSPGLVRGMGETQYF.